The source of this TCR beta chain is a study of brain T cells in children with intractable seizures. Overall study findings and caveats: HCMV serostatus was not known, and viral specificity came from CDR3 similarity only.

The germline gives CDR1 KGHDR, CDR2 SFDVKD. The CDR3 loop spans 13 amino acids. V lost 0 bases and J lost 10, with 9 bases in between. Documented time point: blood from clinic visit 5 months post-surgery; TSC patient then seizure free. The sequenced cases were selected for having the highest brain T cell transcript signatures. Pre-surgery treatment included at least one anti-epileptic drug. Details on this clone: The antigen is unknown. This sample includes further DNA sequences coding for the same CDR3.

This table comes from immunoSEQ multiplex PCR, and its TCRdb copy is limited to in-frame clones, with some not included. The sample shows under 400,000 clones, about 93% of them seen only once. V and J are TRBV24-1 and TRBJ2-1, with D perhaps matching TRBD1 or TRBD2 (5 bases each). The clonotype was recovered from a boy less than two years old with tuberous sclerosis and intractable seizures. Sequenced material: peripheral blood, taken approximately 5 months after surgery. This CDR3 reads CATSDLRGGEQFF. Written as DNA, the CDR3 is TGTGCCACCAGTGATTTGCGGGGCGGGGAGCAGTTCTTC.